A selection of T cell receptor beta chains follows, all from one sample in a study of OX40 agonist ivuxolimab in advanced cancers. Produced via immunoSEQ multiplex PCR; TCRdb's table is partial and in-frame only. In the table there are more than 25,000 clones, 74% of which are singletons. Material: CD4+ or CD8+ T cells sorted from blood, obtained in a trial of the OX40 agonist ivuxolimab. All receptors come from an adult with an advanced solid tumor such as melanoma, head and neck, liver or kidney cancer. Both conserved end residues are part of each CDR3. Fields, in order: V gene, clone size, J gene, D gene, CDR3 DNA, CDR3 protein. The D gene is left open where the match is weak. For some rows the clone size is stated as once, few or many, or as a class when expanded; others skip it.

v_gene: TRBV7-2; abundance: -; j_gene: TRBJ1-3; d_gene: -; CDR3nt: TGTGCCAGCAGCCCCAGGGTTTCCTCTGGAAACACCATATATTTT; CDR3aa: CASSPRVSSGNTIYF
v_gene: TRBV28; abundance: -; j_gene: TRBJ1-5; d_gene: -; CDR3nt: TGTGCCAGCAGACCTGGATGGGATCAGCCCCAGCATTTT; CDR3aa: CASRPGWDQPQHF
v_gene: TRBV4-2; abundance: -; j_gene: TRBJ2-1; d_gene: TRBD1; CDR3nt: TGTGCCAGCAGCCAATTCGACAGGGTCGGTTACAATGAGCAGTTCTTC; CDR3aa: CASSQFDRVGYNEQFF
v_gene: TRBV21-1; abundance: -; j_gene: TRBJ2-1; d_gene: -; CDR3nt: TGTGCCAGCAGCGCTGCTCCTGAGCAGTTCTTC; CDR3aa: CASSAAPEQFF
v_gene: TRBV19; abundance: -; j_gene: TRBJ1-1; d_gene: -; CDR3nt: TGTGCCAGTAGACACCCGAGAGGGAACACTGAAGCTTTCTTT; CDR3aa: CASRHPRGNTEAFF
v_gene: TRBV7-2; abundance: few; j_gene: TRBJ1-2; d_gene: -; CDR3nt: TGTGCCAGCAGCCCAAGGACAGCCTTGGTCGATGGCTACACCTTC; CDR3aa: CASSPRTALVDGYTF
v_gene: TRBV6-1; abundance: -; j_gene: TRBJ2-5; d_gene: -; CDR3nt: TGTGCCAGCAGTGAAGGCGAGATCCAAGAGACCCAGTACTTC; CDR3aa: CASSEGEIQETQYF
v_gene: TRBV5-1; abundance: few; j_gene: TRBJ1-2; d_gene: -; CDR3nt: TGCGCCAGCAGCTCTGAATCCGGGACATCTGGCTACACCTTC; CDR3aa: CASSSESGTSGYTF
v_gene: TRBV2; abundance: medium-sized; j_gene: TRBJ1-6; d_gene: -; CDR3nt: TGTGCCAGCAGTGGGCAGCGCACAAATTCACCCCTCCACTTT; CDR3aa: CASSGQRTNSPLHF
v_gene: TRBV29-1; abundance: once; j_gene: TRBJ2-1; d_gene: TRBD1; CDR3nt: TGCAGCACGGACAGGGCGCTGTCCTACAATGAGCAGTTCTTC; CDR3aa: CSTDRALSYNEQFF
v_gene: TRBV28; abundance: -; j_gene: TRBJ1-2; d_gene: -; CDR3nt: TGTGCCAGCAGGGCACAGGGTAGATATGGCTACACCTTC; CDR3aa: CASRAQGRYGYTF
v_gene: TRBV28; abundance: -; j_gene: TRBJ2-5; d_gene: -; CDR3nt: TGTGCCAGCAGTTTAACCCGGGACGCCTTAGTGAAGACCCAGTACTTC; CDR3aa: CASSLTRDALVKTQYF
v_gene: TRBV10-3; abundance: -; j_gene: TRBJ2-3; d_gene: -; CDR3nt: TGTGCCATCAGTGGTGGTGAGGGGGATTACACAGATACGCAGTATTTT; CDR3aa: CAISGGEGDYTDTQYF
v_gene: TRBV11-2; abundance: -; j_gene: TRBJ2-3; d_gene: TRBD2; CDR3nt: TGTGCCAGCAGCAGTGGGGAGCGGGGGGAGGTAGATACGCAGTATTTT; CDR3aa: CASSSGERGEVDTQYF
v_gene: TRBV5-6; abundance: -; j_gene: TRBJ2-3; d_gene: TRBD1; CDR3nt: TGTGCCAGCAGCTTTGGGACAGCCCGCACAGATACGCAGTATTTT; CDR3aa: CASSFGTARTDTQYF
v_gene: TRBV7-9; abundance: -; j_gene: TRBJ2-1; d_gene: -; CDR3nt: TGTGCCAGCAGCGGAGGCAGGTGGGCCTACAATGAGCAGTTCTTC; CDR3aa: CASSGGRWAYNEQFF
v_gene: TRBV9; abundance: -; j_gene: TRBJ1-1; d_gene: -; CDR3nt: TGTGCCAGCAGCCCGCAGGTGATGAACACTGAAGCTTTCTTT; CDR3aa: CASSPQVMNTEAFF
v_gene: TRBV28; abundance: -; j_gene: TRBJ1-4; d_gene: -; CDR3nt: TGTGCCAGCAGCCGACAGATTAATGAAAAACTGTTTTTT; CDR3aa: CASSRQINEKLFF
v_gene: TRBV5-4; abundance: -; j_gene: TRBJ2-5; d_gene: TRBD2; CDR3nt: TGTGCCAGCAGCTCCGTCGCTGGCGGGGGGGCGGAGACCCAGTACTTC; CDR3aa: CASSSVAGGGAETQYF
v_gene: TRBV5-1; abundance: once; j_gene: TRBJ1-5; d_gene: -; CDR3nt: TGCGCCAGCAGCTTGGAGGGGAAGAGCAATCAGCCCCAGCATTTT; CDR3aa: CASSLEGKSNQPQHF
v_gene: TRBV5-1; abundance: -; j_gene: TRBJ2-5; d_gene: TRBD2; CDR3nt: TGCGCCCGCAGCTTGGCCGGTAGCGGGGGGGCCGGGGAGACCCAGTACTTC; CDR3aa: CARSLAGSGGAGETQYF
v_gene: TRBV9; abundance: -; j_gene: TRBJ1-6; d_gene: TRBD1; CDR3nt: TGTGCCAGCAGCGGAAACGGGACAGGGAATCGTTCACCCCTCCACTTT; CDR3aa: CASSGNGTGNRSPLHF
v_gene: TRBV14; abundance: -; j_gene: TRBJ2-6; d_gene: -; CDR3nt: TGTGCCAGCAGCCCCCTAGGGAGGACAGCTGGGGCCAACGTCCTGACTTTC; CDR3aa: CASSPLGRTAGANVLTF
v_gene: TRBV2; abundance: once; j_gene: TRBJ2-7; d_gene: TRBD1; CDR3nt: TGTGCCAGCAGTGAAGCTTCACAGGGGTGGGCCGAGCAGTACTTC; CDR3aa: CASSEASQGWAEQYF
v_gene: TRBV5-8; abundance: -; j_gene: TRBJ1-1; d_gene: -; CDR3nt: TGTGCCAGCAGCTTGGATAGCAGGGCTGAAGCTTTCTTT; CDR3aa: CASSLDSRAEAFF
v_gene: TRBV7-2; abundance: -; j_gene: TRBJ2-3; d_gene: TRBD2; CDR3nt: TGTGCCAGCAGCTTAGCCCGGACTAGCGGGGCTAACACAGATACGCAGTATTTT; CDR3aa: CASSLARTSGANTDTQYF
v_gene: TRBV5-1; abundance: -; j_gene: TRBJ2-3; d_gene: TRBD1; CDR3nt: TGCGCCAGCAGTTCTCGACAGGGAATGGATACGCAGTATTTT; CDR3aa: CASSSRQGMDTQYF
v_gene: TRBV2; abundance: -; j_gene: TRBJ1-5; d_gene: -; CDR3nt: TGTGCCAGCAAAGGGGAAACGGGTCAGCAACCCCAGCATTTT; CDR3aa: CASKGETGQQPQHF
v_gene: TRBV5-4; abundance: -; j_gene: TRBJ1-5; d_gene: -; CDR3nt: TGTGCCAGCAGCTTGGAAGGGGCCGTCTTAAAGGAGCCCCAGCATTTT; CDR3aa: CASSLEGAVLKEPQHF
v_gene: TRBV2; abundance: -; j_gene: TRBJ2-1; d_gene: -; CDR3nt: TGTGCCAGCAGTGAACGGGGGCTGGGACAGTTCTTC; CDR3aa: CASSERGLGQFF
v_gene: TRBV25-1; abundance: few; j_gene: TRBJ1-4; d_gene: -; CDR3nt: TGTGCCAGCAGTCTTCTTGGAACTAATGAAAAACTGTTTTTT; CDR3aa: CASSLLGTNEKLFF
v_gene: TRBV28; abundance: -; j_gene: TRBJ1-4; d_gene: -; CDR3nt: TGTGCCAGCAGTTTGGGGGGGATTAATGAAAAACTGTTTTTT; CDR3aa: CASSLGGINEKLFF
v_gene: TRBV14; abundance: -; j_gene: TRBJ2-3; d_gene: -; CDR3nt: TGTGCCAGCAGCCAAGATCAAGGGAGAGGGACAGATACGCAGTATTTT; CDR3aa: CASSQDQGRGTDTQYF
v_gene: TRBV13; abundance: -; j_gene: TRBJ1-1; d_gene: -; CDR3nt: TGTGCCAGCAGCAAAAATACCGGGACTGCGATAGTGAACACTGAAGCTTTCTTT; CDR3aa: CASSKNTGTAIVNTEAFF
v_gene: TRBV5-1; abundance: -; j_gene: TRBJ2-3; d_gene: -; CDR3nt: TGCGCCAGCAGCTTGCAGGGGCCCACAGATACGCAGTATTTT; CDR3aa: CASSLQGPTDTQYF
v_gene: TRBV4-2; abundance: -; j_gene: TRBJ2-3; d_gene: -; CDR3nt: TGTGCCAGCAGCCAAGGGAATAGCGGACCCACAGATACGCAGTATTTT; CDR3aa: CASSQGNSGPTDTQYF
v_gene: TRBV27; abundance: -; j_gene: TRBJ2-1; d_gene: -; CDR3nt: TGTGCCAGCAAGGTTGGTCTCGATGAGCAGTTCTTC; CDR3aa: CASKVGLDEQFF
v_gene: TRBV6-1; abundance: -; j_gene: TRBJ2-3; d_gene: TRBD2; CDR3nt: TGTGCCAGTCTTAAGCCGGGACTAGCCTCAGATACGCAGTATTTT; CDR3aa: CASLKPGLASDTQYF
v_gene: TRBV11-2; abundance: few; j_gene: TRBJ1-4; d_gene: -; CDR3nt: TGTGCCAGCAGCTTAGTATCAGGGAGAGGGAATGAAAAACTGTTTTTT; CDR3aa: CASSLVSGRGNEKLFF
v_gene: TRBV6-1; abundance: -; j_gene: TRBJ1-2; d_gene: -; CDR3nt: TGTGCCAGCAGGACTCCGGGACGGTCTAACTATGGCTACACCTTC; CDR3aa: CASRTPGRSNYGYTF
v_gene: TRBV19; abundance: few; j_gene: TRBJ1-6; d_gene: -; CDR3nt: TGTGCCAGTAGTATATATGATTCACCCCTCCACTTT; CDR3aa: CASSIYDSPLHF
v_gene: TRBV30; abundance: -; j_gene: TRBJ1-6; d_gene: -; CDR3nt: TGTGCCTGGAATCAGGGTGGTTCACCCCTCCACTTT; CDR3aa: CAWNQGGSPLHF
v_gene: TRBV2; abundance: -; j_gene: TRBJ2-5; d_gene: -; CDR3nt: TGTGCCAGCAGTGATAGTGGGGGCCGAGAGACCCAGTACTTC; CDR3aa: CASSDSGGRETQYF
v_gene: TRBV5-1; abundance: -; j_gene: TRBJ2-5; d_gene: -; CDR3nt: TGCGCCAGCAGCTTGGGACTTGACAAGGAGACCCAGTACTTC; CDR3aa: CASSLGLDKETQYF
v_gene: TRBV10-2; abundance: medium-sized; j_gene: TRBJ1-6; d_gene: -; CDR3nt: TGCGCCAGCAGGACGGGGTCGAGGGGAGGGGATAATTCACCCCTCCACTTT; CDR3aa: CASRTGSRGGDNSPLHF
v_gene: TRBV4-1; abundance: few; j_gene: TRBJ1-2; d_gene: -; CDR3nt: TGCGCCAGCACCTCGGTGGGTAGGAACTATGGCTACACCTTC; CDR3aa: CASTSVGRNYGYTF
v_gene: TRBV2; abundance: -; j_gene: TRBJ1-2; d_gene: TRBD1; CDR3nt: TGTGCCAGCGACCGGGACAGAGACAACTATGGCTACACCTTC; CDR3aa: CASDRDRDNYGYTF